One and the same sample provided the 6 T cell receptor beta chains below, sequenced in a study of CD8 T cells in ankylosing spondylitis. Using its own MiXCR run on the 5' RACE reads, TCRdb lists one record per CDR3 protein. Of a few hundred thousand distinct CDR3 sequences in the sample, 6.5% to 10% were seen once. What these receptors recognize is not known. Whole-study results and caveats: A motif of several highly homologous TCR beta variants was seen as apparently characteristic of ankylosing spondylitis blood.

Input material: blood, either unsorted or a sorted T cell fraction (not recorded which). Receptors originate from a male donor with ankylosing spondylitis.

This chain links TRBV20-1 with TRBJ1-5; TRBD1 matches 8 bases. This CDR3 is 14 amino acids long. Germline CDR1 DFQATT, CDR2 SNEGSKA (reference sequence). The V and J ends lost 6 bases and 6 bases, in that order; junction bases with no gene match: 10. For the CDR3, the DNA is TGCAGTGCCTCGTACGGGACAGGCGTTCAGCCCCAGCATTTT. It is translated as CSASYGTGVQPQHF.

The chain has TRBV7-9 and TRBJ2-6; maybe TRBD2 (5 bases). In germline, CDR1 is SEHNR, CDR2 FQNEAQ (reference sequence). The CDR3 is made up of 17 amino acids. V was clipped by 4 bases and J by 0 bases, with 13 bases between them. CDR3 loop: CASSSPGEFSGANVLTF. CDR3 bases: TGTGCCAGCAGCTCCCCCGGGGAATTCTCTGGGGCCAACGTCCTGACTTTC. The variable domain in full, completed from reference TRBV7-9 and TRBJ2-6, reads DTGVSQNPRHKITKRGQNVTFRCDPISEHNRLYWYRQTLGQGPEFLTYFQNEAQLEKSRLLSDRFSAERPKGSFSTLEIQRTEQGDSAMYLCASSSPGEFSGANVLTFGAGSRLTVL.

This clonotype was seen only a few times. V is TRBV7-2 and J is TRBJ2-7; the match to TRBD2 covers 9 bases. The CDR3 is 15 residues long. V was clipped by 5 bases and J by 6 bases; unmatched bases: 11. In germline, CDR1 is SGHTA, CDR2 FQGNSA. The CDR3 DNA sequence: TGTGCCAGCAGCGGAGAGGGACTAGCAGCCTCCGAGCAGTACTTC. Encoded protein: CASSGEGLAASEQYF.

This clonotype has just a few counts. This rearrangement joins TRBV4-1 to TRBJ2-7; a weak D match, TRBD2 (6 bases). Germline V gene data show CDR1 as MGHRA and CDR2 as YSYEKL. This CDR3 comprises 15 residues. V lost 0 bases to trimming and J lost 12 bases, with 21 bases between them. DNA of the CDR3: TGCGCCAGCAGCCAAGATGGCGGGGACCAATATGTTAGGTACTTC. As protein: CASSQDGGDQYVRYF.

This clonotype has a count of ten or more. J is TRBJ2-7 and V is TRBV7-9; TRBD1 is a possible D gene (6 bases). From germline, CDR1 is SEHNR and CDR2 FQNEAQ (reference sequence). The V end was cut by 5 bases, the J end by 2 bases, with 13 bases between. The CDR3 sequence is 14 residues long. In DNA form, the CDR3 reads TGTGCCAGCAGCCCCGGACAGATTCCCTACGAGCAGTACTTC. Its protein is CASSPGQIPYEQYF.

The chain uses TRBV7-9 and TRBJ2-2; 9 nucleotides align to TRBD1. The junction had 8 bases not matched to a gene; V was cut back by 5 bases and J by 7 bases. Germline V lookup: CDR1 SEHNR, CDR2 FQNEAQ (reference sequence). The CDR3 runs to 15 residues. CDR3 amino acids: CASSGGTGYHGELFF. CDR3 nucleotide sequence: TGTGCCAGCAGCGGAGGGACAGGGTACCACGGGGAGCTGTTTTTT.